This record concerns one T cell receptor (beta chain) sequence. Its specificity is unknown. The sample originates from a study of OX40 agonist ivuxolimab in advanced cancers. Looking at the study overall: The diagnoses of dose-escalation patients were hepatocellular carcinoma, melanoma, renal cell or head and neck cancer. The study's findings and limits: Partial responders dosed at 0.1-3.0 mg/kg displayed clonal expansion ranking among the lowest.

Assay: immunoSEQ multiplex PCR; the TCRdb copy retains only in-frame clones and omits some. The data show about 59,000 clones, around 87% seen once. The CDR3 contains 17 residues. The sequenced sample was CD4+ or CD8+ T cells sorted from blood, obtained in a trial of the OX40 agonist ivuxolimab. This TCR was sampled from an adult with an advanced solid tumor such as melanoma, head and neck, liver or kidney cancer. The chain links TRBV21-1 to TRBJ1-5. TRBV21-1 is tagged as a pseudogene. The CDR3 region has the DNA TGTGCCAGCAGCAAAAGAAACCCAAGCGGGCAGTATCAGCCCCAGCATTTT. This encodes CASSKRNPSGQYQPQHF.